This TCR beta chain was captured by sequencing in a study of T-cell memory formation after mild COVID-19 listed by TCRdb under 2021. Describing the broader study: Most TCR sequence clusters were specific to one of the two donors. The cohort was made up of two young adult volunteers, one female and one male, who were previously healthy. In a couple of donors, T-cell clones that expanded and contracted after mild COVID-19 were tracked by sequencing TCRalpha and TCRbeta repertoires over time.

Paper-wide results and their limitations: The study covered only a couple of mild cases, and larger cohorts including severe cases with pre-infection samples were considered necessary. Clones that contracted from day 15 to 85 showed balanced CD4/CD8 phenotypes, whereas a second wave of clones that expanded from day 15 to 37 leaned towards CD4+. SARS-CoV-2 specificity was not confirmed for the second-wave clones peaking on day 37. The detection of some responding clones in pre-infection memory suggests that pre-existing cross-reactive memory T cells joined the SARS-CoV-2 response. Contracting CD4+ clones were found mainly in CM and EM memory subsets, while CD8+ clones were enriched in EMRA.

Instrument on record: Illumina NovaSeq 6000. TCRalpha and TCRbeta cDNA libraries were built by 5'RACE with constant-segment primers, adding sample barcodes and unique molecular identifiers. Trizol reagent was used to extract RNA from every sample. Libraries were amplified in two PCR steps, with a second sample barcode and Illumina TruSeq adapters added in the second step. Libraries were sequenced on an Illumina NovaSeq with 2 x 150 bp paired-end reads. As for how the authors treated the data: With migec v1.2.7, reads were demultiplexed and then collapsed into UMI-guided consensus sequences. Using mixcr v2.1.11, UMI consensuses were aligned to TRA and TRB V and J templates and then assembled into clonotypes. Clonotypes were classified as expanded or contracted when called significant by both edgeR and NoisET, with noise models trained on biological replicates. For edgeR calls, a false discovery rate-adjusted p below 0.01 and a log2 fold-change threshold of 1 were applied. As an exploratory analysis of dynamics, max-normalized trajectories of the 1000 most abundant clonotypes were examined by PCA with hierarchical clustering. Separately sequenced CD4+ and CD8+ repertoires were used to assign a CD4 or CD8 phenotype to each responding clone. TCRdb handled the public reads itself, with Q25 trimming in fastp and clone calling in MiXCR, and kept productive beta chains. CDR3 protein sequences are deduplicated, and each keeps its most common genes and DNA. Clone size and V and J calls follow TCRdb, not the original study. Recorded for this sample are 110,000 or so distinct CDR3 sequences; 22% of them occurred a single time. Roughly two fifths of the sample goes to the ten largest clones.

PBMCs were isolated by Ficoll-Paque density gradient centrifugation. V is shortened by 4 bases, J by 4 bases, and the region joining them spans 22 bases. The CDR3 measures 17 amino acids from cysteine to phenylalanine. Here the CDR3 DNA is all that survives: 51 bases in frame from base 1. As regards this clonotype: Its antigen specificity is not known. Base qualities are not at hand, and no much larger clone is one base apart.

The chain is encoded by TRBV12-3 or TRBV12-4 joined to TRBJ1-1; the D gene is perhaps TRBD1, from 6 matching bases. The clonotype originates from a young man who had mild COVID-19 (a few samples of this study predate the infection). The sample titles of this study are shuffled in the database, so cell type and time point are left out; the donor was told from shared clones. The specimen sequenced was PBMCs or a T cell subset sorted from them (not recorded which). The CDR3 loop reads CASSSMRTGNRVTEAFF. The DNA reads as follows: TGTGCCAGCAGTTCAATGAGAACAGGGAATAGAGTCACTGAAGCTTTCTTT.